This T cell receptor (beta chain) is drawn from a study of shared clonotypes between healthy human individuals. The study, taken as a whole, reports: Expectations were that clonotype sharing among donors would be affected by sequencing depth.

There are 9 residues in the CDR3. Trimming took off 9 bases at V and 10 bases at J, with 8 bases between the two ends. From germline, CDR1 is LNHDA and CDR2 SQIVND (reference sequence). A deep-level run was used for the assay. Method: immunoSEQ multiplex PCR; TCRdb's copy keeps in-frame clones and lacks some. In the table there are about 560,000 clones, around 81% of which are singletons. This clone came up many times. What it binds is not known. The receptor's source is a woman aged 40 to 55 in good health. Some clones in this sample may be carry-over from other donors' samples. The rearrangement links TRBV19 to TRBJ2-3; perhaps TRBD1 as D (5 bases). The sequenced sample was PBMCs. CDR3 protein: CASGHPQYF. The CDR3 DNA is TGTGCCAGCGGACATCCGCAGTATTTT. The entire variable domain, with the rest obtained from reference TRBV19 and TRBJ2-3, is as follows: DGGITQSPKYLFRKEGQNVTLSCEQNLNHDAMYWYRQDPGQGLRLIYYSQIVNDFQKGDIAEGYSVSREKKESFPLTVTSAQKNPTAFYLCASGHPQYFGPGTRLTVL.